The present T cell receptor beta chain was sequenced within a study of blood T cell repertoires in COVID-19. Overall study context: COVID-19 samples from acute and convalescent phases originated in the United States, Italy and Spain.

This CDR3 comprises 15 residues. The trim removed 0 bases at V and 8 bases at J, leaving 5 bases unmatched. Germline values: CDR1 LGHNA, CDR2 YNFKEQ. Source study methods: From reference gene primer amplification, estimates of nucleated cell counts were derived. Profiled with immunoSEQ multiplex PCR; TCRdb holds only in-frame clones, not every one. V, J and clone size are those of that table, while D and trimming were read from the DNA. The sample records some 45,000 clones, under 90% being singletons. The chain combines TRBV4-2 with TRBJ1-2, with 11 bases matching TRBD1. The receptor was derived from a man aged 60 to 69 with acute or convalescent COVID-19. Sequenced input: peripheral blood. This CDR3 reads CASSQESGQGDGYTF. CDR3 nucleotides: TGTGCCAGCAGCCAAGAGTCGGGACAGGGGGACGGCTACACCTTC.